This TCR beta chain comes out of a study of cytomegalovirus exposure and HLA in healthy donors. Points on this clone: Antigen unknown.

Study results and caveats: Researchers catalogued 160 or so TCR beta chains as cytomegalovirus-associated.

Assay: immunoSEQ multiplex PCR; the TCRdb copy retains only in-frame clones and omits some. The sample carries 200,000 or so clones, more than 65% recorded once. Material for sequencing was PBMCs. The receptor comes from a woman in her twenties or thirties in good health and CMV-seropositive.

The CDR3 here is CASSSSDLGDYGYTF. For the CDR3, the DNA is TGTGCCAGCAGCTCCTCTGACCTCGGGGACTATGGCTACACCTTC. The chain carries TRBV6-1 and TRBJ1-2; no clear D gene. The V end lost 6 bases, the J end lost 3 bases, and 17 bases lay between the germline ends. Germline-derived CDR1 and CDR2 are MNHNS and SASEGT. The CDR3 extends over 15 amino acids.